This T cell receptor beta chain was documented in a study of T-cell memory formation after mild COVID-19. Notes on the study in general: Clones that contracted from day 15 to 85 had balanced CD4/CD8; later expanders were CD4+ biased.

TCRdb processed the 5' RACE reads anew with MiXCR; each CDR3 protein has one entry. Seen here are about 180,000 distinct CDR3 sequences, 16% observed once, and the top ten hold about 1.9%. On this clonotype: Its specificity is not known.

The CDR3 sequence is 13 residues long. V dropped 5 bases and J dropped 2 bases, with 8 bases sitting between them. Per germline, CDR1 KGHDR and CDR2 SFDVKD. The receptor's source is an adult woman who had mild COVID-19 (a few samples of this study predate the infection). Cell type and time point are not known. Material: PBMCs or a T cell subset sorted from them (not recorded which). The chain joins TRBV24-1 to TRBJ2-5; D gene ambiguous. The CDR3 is CATSGFEQETQYF. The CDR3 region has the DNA TGTGCCACCAGTGGCTTTGAGCAAGAGACCCAGTACTTC.